The clone carrying this T cell receptor (beta chain) occurred a few times. These data belong to a study of blood T cell repertoires in COVID-19. Per the study methods: Using reference gene primer amplification, nucleated cell counts were estimated. The repertoire was sequenced with immunoSEQ multiplex PCR; TCRdb's copy has only in-frame clones and lacks some. The V and J calls and clone size were taken over from that table, and D and trimming were inferred from the DNA. The sample consists of about 88,000 clones, about 85% of them appearing once. The receptor was isolated from a male donor with acute or convalescent COVID-19. Material: peripheral blood.

The DNA for the CDR3 is TGTGCCACCAGCAGAGATGGGGCTGGGAGGGAGCAGCCCCAGCATTTT. Protein: CATSRDGAGREQPQHF. This chain links TRBV15 with TRBJ1-5; D perhaps matches TRBD1 (5 bases). The V gene's germline CDR1 is LNHNV and CDR2 YYDKDF (reference sequence). Trimming stripped 0 bases from V and 7 bases from J, with 16 bases between. The CDR3 spans 16 residues.